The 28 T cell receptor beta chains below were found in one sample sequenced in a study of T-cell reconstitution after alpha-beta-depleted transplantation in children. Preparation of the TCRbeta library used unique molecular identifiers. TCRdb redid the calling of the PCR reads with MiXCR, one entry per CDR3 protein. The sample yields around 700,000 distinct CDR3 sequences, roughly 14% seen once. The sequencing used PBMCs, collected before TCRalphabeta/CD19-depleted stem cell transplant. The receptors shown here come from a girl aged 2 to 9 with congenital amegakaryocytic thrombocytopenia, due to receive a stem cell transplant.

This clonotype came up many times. Written as DNA, the CDR3 is TGCAGTGCTAGAGGTCCGGGGGTCAATGAAGCTTTCTTT. Translation: CSARGPGVNEAFF. The chain combines TRBV20-1 with TRBJ1-1, with D perhaps matching TRBD1 (5 bases). This CDR3 is 13 amino acids long. CDR1 is DFQATT, CDR2 SNEGSKA, per germline (reference sequence). Trimming stripped 1 base from V and 7 bases from J, with 13 bases between.

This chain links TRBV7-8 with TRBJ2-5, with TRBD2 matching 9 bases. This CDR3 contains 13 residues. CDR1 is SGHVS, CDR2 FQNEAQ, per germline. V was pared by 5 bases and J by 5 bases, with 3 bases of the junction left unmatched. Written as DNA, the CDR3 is TGTGCCAGCAGCCCGGGACTAGCTGAGACCCAGTACTTC. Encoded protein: CASSPGLAETQYF. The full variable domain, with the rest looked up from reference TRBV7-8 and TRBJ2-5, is GAGVSQSPRYKVAKRGQDVALRCDPISGHVSLFWYQQALGQGPEFLTYFQNEAQLDKSGLPSDRFFAERPEGSVSTLKIQRTQQEDSAVYLCASSPGLAETQYFGPGTRLLVL.

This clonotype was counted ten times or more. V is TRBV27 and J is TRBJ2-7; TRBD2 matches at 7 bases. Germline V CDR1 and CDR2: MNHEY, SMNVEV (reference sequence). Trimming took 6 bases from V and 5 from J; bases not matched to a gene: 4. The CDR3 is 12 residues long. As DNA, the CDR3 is TGTGCCAGCAGCGGGACTATCGACGAGCAGTACTTC. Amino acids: CASSGTIDEQYF.

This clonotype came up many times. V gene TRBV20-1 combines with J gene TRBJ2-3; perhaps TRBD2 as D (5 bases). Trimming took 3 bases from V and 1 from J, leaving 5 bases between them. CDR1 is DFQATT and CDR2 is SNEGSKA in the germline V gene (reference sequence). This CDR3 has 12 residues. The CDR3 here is CSASGGTDTQYF. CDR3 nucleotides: TGCAGTGCTAGCGGGGGCACAGATACGCAGTATTTT.

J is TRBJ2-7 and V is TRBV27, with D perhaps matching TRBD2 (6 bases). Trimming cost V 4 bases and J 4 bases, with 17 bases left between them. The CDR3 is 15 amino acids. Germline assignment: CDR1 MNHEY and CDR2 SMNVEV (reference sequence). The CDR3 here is CASSSLALLGYEQYF. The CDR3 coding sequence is TGTGCCAGCAGTTCCCTAGCGCTCCTAGGGTACGAGCAGTACTTC.

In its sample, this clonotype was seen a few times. The CDR3 sequence is CASSPGLQNTDTQYF. The CDR3 DNA reads as TGTGCCAGCTCACCGGGCCTTCAAAACACAGATACGCAGTATTTT. The chain employs TRBV18 and TRBJ2-3; no clear D. The CDR3 runs to 15 residues. V dropped 3 bases and J dropped 2 bases, with 12 bases sitting between them. Germline V lookup: CDR1 KGHSH, CDR2 LQKENI. The full variable domain, its missing parts supplied by reference TRBV18 and TRBJ2-3, is NAGVMQNPRHLVRRRGQEARLRCSPMKGHSHVYWYRQLPEEGLKFMVYLQKENIIDESGMPKERFSAEFPKEGPSILRIQQVVRGDSAAYFCASSPGLQNTDTQYFGPGTRLTVL.

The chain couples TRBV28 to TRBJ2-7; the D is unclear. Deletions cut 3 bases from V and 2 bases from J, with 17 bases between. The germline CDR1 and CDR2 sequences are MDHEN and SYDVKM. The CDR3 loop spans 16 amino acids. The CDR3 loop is CASSFYTDILTYEQYF. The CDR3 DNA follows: TGTGCCAGCAGTTTCTATACCGACATTTTAACCTACGAGCAGTACTTC.

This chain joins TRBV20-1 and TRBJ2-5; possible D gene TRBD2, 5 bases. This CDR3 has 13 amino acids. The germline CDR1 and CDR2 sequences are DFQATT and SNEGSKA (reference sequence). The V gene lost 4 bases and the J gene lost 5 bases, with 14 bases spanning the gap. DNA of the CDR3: TGCAGTGCTATGGACCCTCGAGGGGAGACCCAGTACTTC. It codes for CSAMDPRGETQYF.

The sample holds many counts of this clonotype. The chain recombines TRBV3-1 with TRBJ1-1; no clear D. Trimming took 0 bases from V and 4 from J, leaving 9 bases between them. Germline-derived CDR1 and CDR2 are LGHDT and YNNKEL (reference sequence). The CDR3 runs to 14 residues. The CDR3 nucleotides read TGTGCCAGCAGCCAAGAACCGGTGGTCACTGAAGCTTTCTTT. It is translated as CASSQEPVVTEAFF.

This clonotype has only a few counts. CDR3 nucleotide sequence: TGTGCCAGCAGCCGCAGGACAGGGTTGGCGCAGTACTTC. It codes for CASSRRTGLAQYF. The chain couples TRBV14 to TRBJ2-7; TRBD1 agrees at 8 bases. Trimming took 4 bases from V and 9 from J; bases not matched to a gene: 8. Per germline, CDR1 SGHDN and CDR2 FVKESK. CDR3 size: 13 residues.

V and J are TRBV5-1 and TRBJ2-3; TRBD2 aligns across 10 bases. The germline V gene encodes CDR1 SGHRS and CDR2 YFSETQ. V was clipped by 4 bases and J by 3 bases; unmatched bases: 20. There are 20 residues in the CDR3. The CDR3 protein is CASSPRVERLAGERTDTQYF. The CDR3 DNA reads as TGCGCCAGCAGCCCTCGCGTTGAGAGGCTAGCGGGAGAAAGGACAGATACGCAGTATTTT.

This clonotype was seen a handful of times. The CDR3 DNA follows: TGCGCCAGCAGCCTCAACAGGCTCTTAAGCGGGAGAGAAGAGCAGTACTTC. This codes for CASSLNRLLSGREEQYF. The chain employs TRBV4-1 and TRBJ2-7; TRBD2 matches at 8 bases. The CDR3 has 17 residues. Per germline, CDR1 MGHRA and CDR2 YSYEKL. V shed 4 bases and J 7 bases; nucleotides not matched to a gene: 18.

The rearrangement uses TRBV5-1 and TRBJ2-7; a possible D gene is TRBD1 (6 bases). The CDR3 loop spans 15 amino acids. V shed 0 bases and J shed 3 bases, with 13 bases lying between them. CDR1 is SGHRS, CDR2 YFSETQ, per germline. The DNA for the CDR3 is TGCGCCAGCAGCTTGGCCCAGTCGACAGGCTACGAGCAGTACTTC. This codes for CASSLAQSTGYEQYF.

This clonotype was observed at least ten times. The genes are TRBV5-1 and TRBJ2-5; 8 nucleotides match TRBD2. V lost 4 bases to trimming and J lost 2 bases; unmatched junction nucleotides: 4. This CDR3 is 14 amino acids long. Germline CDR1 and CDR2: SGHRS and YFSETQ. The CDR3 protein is CASSQLAVQETQYF. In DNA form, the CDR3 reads TGCGCCAGCAGCCAACTAGCGGTACAAGAGACCCAGTACTTC.

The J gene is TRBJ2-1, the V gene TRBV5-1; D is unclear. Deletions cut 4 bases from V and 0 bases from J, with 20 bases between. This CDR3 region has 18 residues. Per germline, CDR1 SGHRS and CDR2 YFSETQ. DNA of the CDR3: TGCGCCAGCAGCCTCCCAGTACAGTCCATGAGCTCCTACAATGAGCAGTTCTTC. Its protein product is CASSLPVQSMSSYNEQFF. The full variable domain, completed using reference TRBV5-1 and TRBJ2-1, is KAGVTQTPRYLIKTRGQQVTLSCSPISGHRSVSWYQQTPGQGLQFLFEYFSETQRNKGNFPGRFSGRQFSNSRSEMNVSTLELGDSALYLCASSLPVQSMSSYNEQFFGPGTRLTVL.

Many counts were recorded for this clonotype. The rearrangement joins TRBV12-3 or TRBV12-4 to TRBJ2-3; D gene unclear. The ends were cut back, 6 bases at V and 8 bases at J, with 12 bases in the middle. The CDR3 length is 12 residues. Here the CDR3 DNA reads TGTGCCAGCAGCCCCCGAGAGTTTACGCAGTATTTT. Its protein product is CASSPREFTQYF.

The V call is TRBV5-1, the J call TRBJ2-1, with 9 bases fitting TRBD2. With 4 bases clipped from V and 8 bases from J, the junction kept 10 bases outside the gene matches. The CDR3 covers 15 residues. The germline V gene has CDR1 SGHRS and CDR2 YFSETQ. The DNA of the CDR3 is TGCGCCAGCAGCCAAACGGGACTAGCAGTCGATGAGCAGTTCTTC. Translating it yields CASSQTGLAVDEQFF.

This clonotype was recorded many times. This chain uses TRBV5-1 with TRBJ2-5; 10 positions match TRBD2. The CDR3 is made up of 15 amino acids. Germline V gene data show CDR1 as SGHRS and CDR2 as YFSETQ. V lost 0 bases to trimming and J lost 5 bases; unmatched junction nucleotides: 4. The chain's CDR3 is CASSLGTSGGETQYF. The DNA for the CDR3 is TGCGCCAGCAGCTTGGGGACTAGCGGAGGCGAGACCCAGTACTTC.

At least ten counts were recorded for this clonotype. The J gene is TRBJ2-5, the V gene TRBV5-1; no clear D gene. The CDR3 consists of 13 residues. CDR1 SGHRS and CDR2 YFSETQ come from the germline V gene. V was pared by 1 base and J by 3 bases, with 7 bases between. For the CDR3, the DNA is TGCGCCAGCAGCTTGAACAGTAAAGAGACCCAGTACTTC. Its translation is CASSLNSKETQYF. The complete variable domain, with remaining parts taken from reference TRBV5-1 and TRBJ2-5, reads KAGVTQTPRYLIKTRGQQVTLSCSPISGHRSVSWYQQTPGQGLQFLFEYFSETQRNKGNFPGRFSGRQFSNSRSEMNVSTLELGDSALYLCASSLNSKETQYFGPGTRLLVL.

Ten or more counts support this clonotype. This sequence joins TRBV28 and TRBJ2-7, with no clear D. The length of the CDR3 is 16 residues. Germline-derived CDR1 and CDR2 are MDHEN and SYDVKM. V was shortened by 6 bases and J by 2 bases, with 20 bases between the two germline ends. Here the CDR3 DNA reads TGTGCCAGCAGAACTATACTGGACGATCCCCCCTACGAGCAGTACTTC. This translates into CASRTILDDPPYEQYF.

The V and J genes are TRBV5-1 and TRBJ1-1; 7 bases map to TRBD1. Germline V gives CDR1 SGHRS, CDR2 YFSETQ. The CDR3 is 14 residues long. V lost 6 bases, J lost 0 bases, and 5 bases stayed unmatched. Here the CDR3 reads CASTGGQLNTEAFF. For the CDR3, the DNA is TGCGCCAGCACAGGGGGACAGTTGAACACTGAAGCTTTCTTT.

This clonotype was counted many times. The CDR3 DNA sequence: TGTGCCAGCAGCCAAGAAAGATACACTGAAGCTTTCTTT. Encoded protein: CASSQERYTEAFF. This sequence joins TRBV3-1 and TRBJ1-1; no clear D. The CDR3 contains 13 residues. The V end lost 0 bases, the J end lost 3 bases, and 5 bases lay between the germline ends. Germline CDR1 LGHDT, CDR2 YNNKEL (reference sequence).

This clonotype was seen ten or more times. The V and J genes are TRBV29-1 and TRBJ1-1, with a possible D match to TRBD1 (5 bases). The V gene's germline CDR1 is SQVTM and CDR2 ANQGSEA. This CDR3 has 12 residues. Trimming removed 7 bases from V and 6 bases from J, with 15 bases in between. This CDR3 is CSASGAAPEAFF. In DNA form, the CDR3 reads TGCAGCGCGAGCGGGGCAGCTCCTGAAGCTTTCTTT.

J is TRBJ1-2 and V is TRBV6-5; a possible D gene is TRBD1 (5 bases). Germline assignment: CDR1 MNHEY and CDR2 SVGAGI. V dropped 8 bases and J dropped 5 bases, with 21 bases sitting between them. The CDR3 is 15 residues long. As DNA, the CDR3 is TGTGCCAGCGTTGCCGGGGGTAGTCTTTCGTATGGCTACACCTTC. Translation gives CASVAGGSLSYGYTF.

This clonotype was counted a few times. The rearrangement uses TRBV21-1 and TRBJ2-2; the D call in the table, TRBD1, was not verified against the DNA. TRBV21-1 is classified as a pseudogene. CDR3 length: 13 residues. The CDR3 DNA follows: TGTGCCAGCGCGCCTCGGGGGACCGGGGAGCTGTTTTTT. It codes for CASAPRGTGELFF.

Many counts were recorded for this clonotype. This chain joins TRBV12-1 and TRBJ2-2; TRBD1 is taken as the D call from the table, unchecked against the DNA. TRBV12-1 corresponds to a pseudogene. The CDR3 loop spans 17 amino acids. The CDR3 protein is CASSLITGQRNTGELFF. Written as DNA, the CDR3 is TGTGCCAGCAGCTTAATAACGGGACAAAGGAACACCGGGGAGCTGTTTTTT.

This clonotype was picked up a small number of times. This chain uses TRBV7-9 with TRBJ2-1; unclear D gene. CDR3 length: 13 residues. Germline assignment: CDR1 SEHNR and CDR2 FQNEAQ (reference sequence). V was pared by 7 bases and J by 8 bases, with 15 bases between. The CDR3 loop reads CASKPENQYEQFF. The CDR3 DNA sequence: TGTGCCAGCAAGCCAGAGAATCAGTATGAGCAGTTCTTC.

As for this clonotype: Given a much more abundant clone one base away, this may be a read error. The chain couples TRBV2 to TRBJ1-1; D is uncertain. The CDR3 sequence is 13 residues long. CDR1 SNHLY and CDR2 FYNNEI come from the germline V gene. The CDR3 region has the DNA TGTGCCAGCAGTGAACAGCCGAACATTGAAGCTTTCTTT. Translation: CASSEQPNIEAFF.